This record concerns one T cell receptor beta chain sequence. The data are from a study of blood T cell repertoires in COVID-19. Only in-frame clones appear in the TCRdb table, and some are missing; sequencing was by immunoSEQ multiplex PCR. The sample holds approximately 300,000 clones, about 84% seen once. The TCR sequence derives from a woman in her forties or fifties with acute or convalescent COVID-19. The sequenced material came from peripheral blood.

CDR3 bases: TGTGCCAGCAGTGGTGGTAGTATTGTCAATGAGCAGTTCTTC. Its translation is CASSGGSIVNEQFF. This chain links TRBV2 with TRBJ2-1; D is unresolved. CDR1 is SNHLY, CDR2 FYNNEI, per germline. V was clipped by 4 bases and J by 6 bases, with 13 bases between them. The CDR3 runs to 14 residues. Supplemented by reference TRBV2 and TRBJ2-1, the full variable domain reads EPEVTQTPSHQVTQMGQEVILRCVPISNHLYFYWYRQILGQKVEFLVSFYNNEISEKSEIFDDQFSVERPDGSNFTLKIRSTKLEDSAMYFCASSGGSIVNEQFFGPGTRLTVL.